This TCR beta chain comes out of a study of CD8+CD57+ T cells in acquired aplastic anemia. This CDR3 region has 15 residues. Trimming took 5 bases from V and 5 from J; bases not matched to a gene: 9. Looked up from germline, CDR1 is SGHTA and CDR2 is FQGTGA. Patients who underwent sequencing had shown CD8+CD57+ cell expansion by flow cytometry. Genomic DNA was employed as the template in profiling TCR beta VDJ and CDR3. Each CDR3 protein gets one entry after TCRdb re-called the reads with MiXCR. The data show approximately 300,000 distinct CDR3 sequences, about 50% seen once. Sequencing was carried out using sorted CD4+, CD8+, or CD8+CD57+ T cells (not recorded which) from PBMCs. The sequence derives from a human donor with aplastic anemia. The chain couples TRBV7-3 to TRBJ2-5, with TRBD2 matching over 9 bases. The CDR3 sequence is CASSPNSGRGETQYF. The CDR3 DNA follows: TGTGCCAGCAGCCCAAATAGCGGGAGAGGGGAGACCCAGTACTTC.